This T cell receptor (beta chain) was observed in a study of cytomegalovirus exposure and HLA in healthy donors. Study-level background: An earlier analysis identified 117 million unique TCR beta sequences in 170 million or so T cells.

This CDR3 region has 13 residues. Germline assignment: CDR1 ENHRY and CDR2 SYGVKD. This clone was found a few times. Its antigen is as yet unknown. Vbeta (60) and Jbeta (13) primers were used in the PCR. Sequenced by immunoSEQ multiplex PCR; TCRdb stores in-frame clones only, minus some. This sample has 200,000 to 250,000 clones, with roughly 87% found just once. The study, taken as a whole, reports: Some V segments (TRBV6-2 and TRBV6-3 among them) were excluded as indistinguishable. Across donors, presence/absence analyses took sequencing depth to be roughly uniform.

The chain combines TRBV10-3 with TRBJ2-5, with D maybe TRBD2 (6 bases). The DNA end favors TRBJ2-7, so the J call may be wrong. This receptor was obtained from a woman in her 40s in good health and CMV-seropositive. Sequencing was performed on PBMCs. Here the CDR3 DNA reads TGTGCCATCCGTCCGGGGGAGTTTTACGAGCAGTACTTC. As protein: CAIRPGEFYEQYF.